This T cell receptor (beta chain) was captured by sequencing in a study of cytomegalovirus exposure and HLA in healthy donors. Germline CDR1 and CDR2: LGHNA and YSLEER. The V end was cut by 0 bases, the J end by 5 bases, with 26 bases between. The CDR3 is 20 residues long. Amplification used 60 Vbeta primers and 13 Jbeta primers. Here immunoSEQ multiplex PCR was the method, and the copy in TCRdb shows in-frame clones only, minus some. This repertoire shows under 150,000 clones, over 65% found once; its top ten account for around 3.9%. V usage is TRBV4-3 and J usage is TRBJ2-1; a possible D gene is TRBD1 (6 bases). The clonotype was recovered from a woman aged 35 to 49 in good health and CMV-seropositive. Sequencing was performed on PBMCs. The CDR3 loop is CASSQDGRIKQGPGNNEQFF. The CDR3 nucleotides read TGCGCCAGCAGCCAAGATGGGAGAATTAAACAGGGACCCGGCAACAATGAGCAGTTCTTC.